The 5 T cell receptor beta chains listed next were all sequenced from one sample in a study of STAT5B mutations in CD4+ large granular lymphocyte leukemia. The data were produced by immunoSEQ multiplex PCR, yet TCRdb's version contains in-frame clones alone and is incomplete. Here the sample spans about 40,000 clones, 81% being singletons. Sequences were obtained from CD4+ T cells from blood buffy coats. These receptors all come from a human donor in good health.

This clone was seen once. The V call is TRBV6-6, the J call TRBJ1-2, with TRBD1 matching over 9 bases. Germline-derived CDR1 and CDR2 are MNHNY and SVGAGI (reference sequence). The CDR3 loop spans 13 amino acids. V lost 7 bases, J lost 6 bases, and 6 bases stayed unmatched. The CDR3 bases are TGTGCCAGCATCCCGGGACAGGGTCATGGCTACACCTTC. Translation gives CASIPGQGHGYTF.

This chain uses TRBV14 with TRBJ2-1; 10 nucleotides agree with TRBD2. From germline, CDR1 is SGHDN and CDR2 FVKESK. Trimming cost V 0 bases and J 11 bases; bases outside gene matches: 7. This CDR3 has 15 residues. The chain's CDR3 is CASSQEFRTSGKQFF. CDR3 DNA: TGTGCCAGCAGCCAAGAGTTCAGGACTAGCGGAAAGCAGTTCTTC.

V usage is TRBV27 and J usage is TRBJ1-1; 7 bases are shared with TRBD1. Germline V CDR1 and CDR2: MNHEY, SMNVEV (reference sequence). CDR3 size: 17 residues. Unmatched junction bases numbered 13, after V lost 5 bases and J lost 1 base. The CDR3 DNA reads TGTGCCAGCAGTCACAGACAGGGAGCCCTGAGGAACACTGAAGCTTTCTTT. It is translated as CASSHRQGALRNTEAFF.

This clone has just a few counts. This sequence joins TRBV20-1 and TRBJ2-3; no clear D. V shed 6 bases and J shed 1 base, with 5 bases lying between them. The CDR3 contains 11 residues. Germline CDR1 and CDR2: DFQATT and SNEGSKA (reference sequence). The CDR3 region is CSALRTDTQYF. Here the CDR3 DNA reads TGCAGTGCGCTACGCACAGATACGCAGTATTTT.

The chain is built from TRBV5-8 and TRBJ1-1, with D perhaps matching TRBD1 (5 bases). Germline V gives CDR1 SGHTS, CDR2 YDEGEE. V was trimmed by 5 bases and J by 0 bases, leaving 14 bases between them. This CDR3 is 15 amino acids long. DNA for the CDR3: TGTGCCAGCAGGGCAGCAGGGCCCATGAACACTGAAGCTTTCTTT. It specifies CASRAAGPMNTEAFF. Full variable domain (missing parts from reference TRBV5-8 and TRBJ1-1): EAGVTQSPTHLIKTRGQQATLRCSPISGHTSVYWYQQALGLGLQFLLWYDEGEERNRGNFPPRFSGRQFPNYSSELNVNALELEDSALYLCASRAAGPMNTEAFFGQGTRLTVV.